The 21 T cell receptor beta chains presented below share a single source sample, sequenced in a study of cytomegalovirus exposure and HLA in healthy donors (dated by TCRdb to the late 2010s). The library was generated by the immunoSEQ multiplex PCR assay. TCRdb provides this immuneACCESS table in a form limited to in-frame rearrangements. Some clones are lacking; in checked studies, under half of them reflect an unresolved V gene, and why the rest are absent is not known. This sample lists 100,000 or so clones; about 88% were detected once. The ten largest clones add up to around 4.1% of the sample. Material: PBMCs. The receptor set was obtained from a woman between 18 and 29 years old in good health and CMV-seropositive.

The chain uses TRBV19 and TRBJ1-1; D is perhaps TRBD1 (6 bases). CDR3 size: 15 residues. The germline gives CDR1 LNHDA, CDR2 SQIVND (reference sequence). V lost 4 bases and J lost 5, with 17 bases in between. In nucleotides, the CDR3 is TGTGCCAGTAGTACCACGATGGGGGCGAGGACTGAAGCTTTCTTT. It yields the protein CASSTTMGARTEAFF.

The chain combines TRBV7-6 with TRBJ2-3; 7 bases agree with TRBD2. After removal of 8 bases from V and 7 bases from J, the junction contained 9 bases not matched to a gene. This CDR3 contains 13 residues. The germline V gene has CDR1 SGHVS and CDR2 FNYEAQ. As DNA, the CDR3 is TGTGCCAGCGGGGAGGGAGGGCCGTATACGCAGTATTTT. This gives the protein CASGEGGPYTQYF.

The J gene is TRBJ2-1, the V gene TRBV6-6; D might be TRBD2 (5 bases). The CDR3 contains 15 residues. The V gene lost 4 bases and the J gene lost 7 bases, with 17 bases spanning the gap. Germline values: CDR1 MNHNY, CDR2 SVGAGI (reference sequence). The CDR3 protein is CASSSDTGRRNEQFF. The CDR3 DNA sequence: TGTGCCAGCAGTTCAGACACCGGTAGGAGGAATGAGCAGTTCTTC.

The chain is built from TRBV4-1 and TRBJ1-1; possible D gene TRBD1, 5 bases. Germline V gives CDR1 MGHRA, CDR2 YSYEKL. The CDR3 is 14 amino acids. V dropped 4 bases and J dropped 4 bases, with 13 bases sitting between them. The CDR3 DNA is TGCGCCAGCAGCCTCTCGGGGAGGGGCACTGAAGCTTTCTTT. The encoded protein is CASSLSGRGTEAFF.

The chain combines TRBV7-7 with TRBJ2-7, with TRBD2 identical over 13 bases. The V gene end was trimmed by 5 bases and the J gene end by 3 bases; junction bases not matched to a gene: 7. CDR1 and CDR2 (germline): SSHAT, FNYEAQ (reference sequence). This CDR3 has 16 residues. CDR3 nucleotides: TGTGCCAGCAGCCCGCGGACTAGCGGGAGTATCTACGAGCAGTACTTC. This sequence encodes CASSPRTSGSIYEQYF.

The chain couples TRBV5-5 to TRBJ2-7; D is possibly TRBD1 (8 bases). The V end lost 7 bases, the J end lost 3 bases, and 23 bases lay between the germline ends. CDR3 size: 16 residues. Germline V gene data show CDR1 as SGHKS and CDR2 as YYEKEE (reference sequence). The CDR3 loop is CASCPNYRGGSYEQYF. The CDR3 bases are TGTGCCAGCTGCCCGAATTACAGGGGGGGAAGCTACGAGCAGTACTTC.

The rearrangement joins TRBV5-1 to TRBJ1-5; 7 nucleotides match TRBD1. Germline CDR1 is SGHRS and CDR2 is YFSETQ. With V trimmed by 5 bases and J by 4 bases, 9 bases remained unmatched. CDR3 size: 15 residues. The CDR3 region has the DNA TGCGCCAGCAGTCCGACAGGGTTTGGAAATCAGCCCCAGCATTTT. Its protein is CASSPTGFGNQPQHF.

The count of this clone is one. This rearrangement joins TRBV19 to TRBJ2-1; 7 positions agree with TRBD2. The CDR3 extends over 14 amino acids. CDR1 is LNHDA and CDR2 is SQIVND in the germline V gene (reference sequence). Trimming at V came to 4 bases and at J to 6 bases, leaving 6 bases not matched to a gene. CDR3 DNA: TGTGCCAGTAGTACGTCCGGGACTACCAATGAGCAGTTCTTC. Translation: CASSTSGTTNEQFF.

This chain joins TRBV13 and TRBJ1-2; D possibly corresponds to TRBD1 (5 bases). The CDR3 consists of 15 residues. CDR1 and CDR2 (germline): PRHDT, FYEKMQ (reference sequence). The V end lost 1 base, the J end lost 2 bases, and 11 bases lay between the germline ends. The CDR3: CASSLAGPRNYGYTF. The DNA for the CDR3 is TGTGCCAGCAGCTTAGCAGGGCCCAGGAACTATGGCTACACCTTC.

The rearrangement joins TRBV5-1 to TRBJ1-1; 7 positions match TRBD1. Germline CDR1 is SGHRS and CDR2 is YFSETQ. The ends lost 1 base at V and 1 base at J; junction bases unmatched: 4. The CDR3 runs 15 residues. CDR3 nucleotide sequence: TGCGCCAGCAGCTTGAGGGGACAGTCGAACACTGAAGCTTTCTTT. This gives the protein CASSLRGQSNTEAFF.

This chain connects TRBV7-8 to TRBJ1-4, with TRBD1 identical over 11 bases. V gave up 0 bases and J gave up 7 bases; unmatched junction bases: 4. The germline gives CDR1 SGHVS, CDR2 FQNEAQ. This CDR3 has 16 amino acids. The DNA for the CDR3 is TGTGCCAGCAGCTTAGCAGCGGGACAGGGGGGTGAAAAACTGTTTTTT. It specifies CASSLAAGQGGEKLFF. The entire variable domain, with the rest obtained from reference TRBV7-8 and TRBJ1-4, is as follows: GAGVSQSPRYKVAKRGQDVALRCDPISGHVSLFWYQQALGQGPEFLTYFQNEAQLDKSGLPSDRFFAERPEGSVSTLKIQRTQQEDSAVYLCASSLAAGQGGEKLFFGSGTQLSVL.

This clone came up once. The chain combines TRBV6-1 with TRBJ1-5; unclear D gene. V gave up 6 bases and J gave up 4 bases, with 10 bases separating them. Looked up from germline, CDR1 is MNHNS and CDR2 is SASEGT. The CDR3 length is 13 residues. The CDR3 nucleotides are TGTGCCAGCAGCCCCTATGTTAATCAGCCCCAGCATTTT. Its translation: CASSPYVNQPQHF.

The rearrangement joins TRBV7-9 to TRBJ1-3, with 12 positions matching TRBD1. CDR3 size: 17 residues. Germline values: CDR1 SEHNR, CDR2 FQNEAQ (reference sequence). With 5 bases clipped from V and 3 bases from J, the junction kept 8 bases outside the gene matches. CDR3 in DNA: TGTGCCAGCAGCAGAGGGACAGGGGGCGCGGGTGGAAACACCATATATTTT. Translating it yields CASSRGTGGAGGNTIYF.

The chain recombines TRBV4-1 with TRBJ2-1; the D is unclear. This CDR3 has 15 residues. Trimming took 1 base from V and 0 from J, leaving 7 bases between them. Germline CDR1 MGHRA, CDR2 YSYEKL. For the CDR3, the DNA is TGCGCCAGCAGCCAAGTATTTAGCTCCTACAATGAGCAGTTCTTC. It translates to CASSQVFSSYNEQFF.

J is TRBJ2-1 and V is TRBV5-1; a possible D gene is TRBD2 (5 bases). The germline gives CDR1 SGHRS, CDR2 YFSETQ. Trimming took off 6 bases at V and 7 bases at J, with 14 bases between the two ends. This CDR3 region has 13 residues. CDR3 loop: CASKSAEGNEQFF. CDR3 sequence (DNA): TGCGCCAGCAAAAGCGCCGAGGGTAATGAGCAGTTCTTC.

This chain joins TRBV29-1 and TRBJ1-2; possibly TRBD1 for D (5 bases). Germline CDR1 SQVTM, CDR2 ANQGSEA. V dropped 8 bases and J dropped 3 bases, with 16 bases sitting between them. The CDR3 has 13 amino acids. Written as DNA, the CDR3 is TGCAGCTTGGGGGGACTACACGACTATGGCTACACCTTC. Amino acids: CSLGGLHDYGYTF.

V usage is TRBV5-6 and J usage is TRBJ1-3, with TRBD1 as a possible D gene (5 bases). V lost 2 bases and J 4 bases, leaving 13 bases between the germline ends. The CDR3 is 15 amino acids. CDR1 is SGHDT, CDR2 YYEEEE, per germline. CDR3 nucleotide sequence: TGTGCCAGCAGCTTTATCTCAGGGCGAGGAAACACCATATATTTT. The encoded protein is CASSFISGRGNTIYF.

J is TRBJ2-3 and V is TRBV30, with D perhaps matching TRBD2 (6 bases). The CDR3 is 14 amino acids. Looked up from germline, CDR1 is GTSNPN and CDR2 is SVGIG (reference sequence). V was clipped by 2 bases and J by 4 bases, with 13 bases between them. The CDR3 sequence is CAWSHGRGADTQYF. CDR3 DNA sequence: TGTGCCTGGAGTCACGGGAGAGGGGCAGATACGCAGTATTTT.

The genes are TRBV4-2 and TRBJ1-5; D uncertain. The germline V gene encodes CDR1 LGHNA and CDR2 YNFKEQ. This CDR3 comprises 15 residues. Trimming shortened V by 0 bases and J by 3 bases, and 9 bases separated the two germline ends. This chain's CDR3 is CASSQESGDNQPQHF. In DNA form, the CDR3 reads TGTGCCAGCAGCCAAGAGTCCGGGGACAATCAGCCCCAGCATTTT.

The V call is TRBV5-1, the J call TRBJ2-3; D unclear. Germline CDR1 is SGHRS and CDR2 is YFSETQ. Deletions cut 1 base from V and 1 base from J, with 10 bases between. This CDR3 is built from 15 residues. CDR3 sequence: CASSLLGPGTDTQYF. The CDR3 bases are TGCGCCAGCAGCTTGCTTGGGCCCGGCACAGATACGCAGTATTTT. Looking up the rest from reference TRBV5-1 and TRBJ2-3 gives the full variable domain: KAGVTQTPRYLIKTRGQQVTLSCSPISGHRSVSWYQQTPGQGLQFLFEYFSETQRNKGNFPGRFSGRQFSNSRSEMNVSTLELGDSALYLCASSLLGPGTDTQYFGPGTRLTVL.

The chain uses TRBV19 and TRBJ1-4, with a tentative D call TRBD1 (5 bases). CDR3 length equals 17 residues. The germline V gene encodes CDR1 LNHDA and CDR2 SQIVND (reference sequence). Trimming stripped 0 bases from V and 7 bases from J, with 18 bases between. CDR3 residues: CASSIDLLWGVCEKLFF. CDR3 bases: TGTGCCAGTAGTATAGATCTTCTGTGGGGGGTGTGTGAAAAACTGTTTTTT.